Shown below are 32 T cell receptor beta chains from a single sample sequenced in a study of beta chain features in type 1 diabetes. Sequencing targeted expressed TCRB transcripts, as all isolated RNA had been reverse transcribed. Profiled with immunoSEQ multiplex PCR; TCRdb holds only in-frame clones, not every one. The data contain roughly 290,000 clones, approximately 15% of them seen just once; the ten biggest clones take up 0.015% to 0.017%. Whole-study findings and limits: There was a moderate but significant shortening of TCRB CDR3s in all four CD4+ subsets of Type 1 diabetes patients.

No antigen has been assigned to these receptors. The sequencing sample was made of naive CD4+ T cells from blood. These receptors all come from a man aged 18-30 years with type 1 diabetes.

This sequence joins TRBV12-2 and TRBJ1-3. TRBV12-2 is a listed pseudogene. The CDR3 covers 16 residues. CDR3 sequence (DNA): TGTGCAAGTCGCACATCCGGGACTCACTCTGGAAACACCATATATTTT. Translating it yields CASRTSGTHSGNTIYF.

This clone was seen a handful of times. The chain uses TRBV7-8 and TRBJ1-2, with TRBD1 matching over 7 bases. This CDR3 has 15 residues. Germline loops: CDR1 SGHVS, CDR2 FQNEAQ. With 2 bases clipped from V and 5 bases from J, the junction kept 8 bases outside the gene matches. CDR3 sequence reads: CASSLRARGSYGYTF. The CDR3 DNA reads TGTGCCAGCAGCTTAAGGGCCAGGGGGTCGTATGGCTACACCTTC.

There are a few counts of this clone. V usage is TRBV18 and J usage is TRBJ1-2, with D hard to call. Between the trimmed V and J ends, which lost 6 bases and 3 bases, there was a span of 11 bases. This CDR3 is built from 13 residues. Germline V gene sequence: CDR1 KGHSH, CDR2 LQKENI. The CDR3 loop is CASSRRRDYGYTF. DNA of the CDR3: TGTGCCAGCTCTCGAAGACGGGACTATGGCTACACCTTC.

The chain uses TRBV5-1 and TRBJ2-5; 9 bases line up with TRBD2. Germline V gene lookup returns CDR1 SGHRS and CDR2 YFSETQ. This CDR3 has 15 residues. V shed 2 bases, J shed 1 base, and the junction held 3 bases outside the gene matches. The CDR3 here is CASSLAGGRQETQYF. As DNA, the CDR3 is TGCGCCAGCAGCTTAGCGGGGGGACGCCAAGAGACCCAGTACTTC.

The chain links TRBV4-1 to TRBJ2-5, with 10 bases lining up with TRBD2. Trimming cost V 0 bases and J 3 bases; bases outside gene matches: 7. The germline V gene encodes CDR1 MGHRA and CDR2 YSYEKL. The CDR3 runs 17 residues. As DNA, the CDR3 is TGCGCCAGCAGCCAAGATTGGCTAGCGGGGGCCGAAGAGACCCAGTACTTC. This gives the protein CASSQDWLAGAEETQYF.

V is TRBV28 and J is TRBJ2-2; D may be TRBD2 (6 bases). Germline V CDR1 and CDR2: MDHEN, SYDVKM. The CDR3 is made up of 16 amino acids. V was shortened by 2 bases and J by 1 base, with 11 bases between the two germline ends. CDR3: CASSLGGTENTGELFF. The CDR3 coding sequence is TGTGCCAGCAGTTTAGGAGGGACTGAGAACACCGGGGAGCTGTTTTTT.

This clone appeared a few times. The CDR3 loop reads CASSRGPSSYNEQFF. In DNA form, the CDR3 reads TGCGCCAGCAGCCGGGGGCCGAGCTCCTACAATGAGCAGTTCTTC. V gene TRBV4-3 combines with J gene TRBJ2-1; perhaps TRBD1 as D (6 bases). V gave up 4 bases and J gave up 0 bases, with 10 bases separating them. The CDR3 loop spans 15 amino acids. The germline V gene has CDR1 LGHNA and CDR2 YSLEER.

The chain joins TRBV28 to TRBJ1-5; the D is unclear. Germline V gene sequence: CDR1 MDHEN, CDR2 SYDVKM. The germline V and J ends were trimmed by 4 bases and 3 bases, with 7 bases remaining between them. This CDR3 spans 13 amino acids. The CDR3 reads CASSSFLNQPQHF. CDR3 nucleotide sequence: TGTGCCAGCAGTTCGTTCCTCAATCAGCCCCAGCATTTT.

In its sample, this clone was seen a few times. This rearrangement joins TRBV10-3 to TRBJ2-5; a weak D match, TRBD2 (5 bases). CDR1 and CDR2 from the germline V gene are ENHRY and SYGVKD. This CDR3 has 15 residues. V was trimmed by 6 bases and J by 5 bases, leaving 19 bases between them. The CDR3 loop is CAIRFGGQPGETQYF. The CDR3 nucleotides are TGTGCCATCAGATTCGGTGGGCAGCCGGGGGAGACCCAGTACTTC.

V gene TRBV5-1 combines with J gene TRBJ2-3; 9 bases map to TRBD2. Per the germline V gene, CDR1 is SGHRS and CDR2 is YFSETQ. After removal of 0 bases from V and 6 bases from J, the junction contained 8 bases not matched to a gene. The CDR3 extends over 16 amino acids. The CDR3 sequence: CASSLAQAGGRDTQYF. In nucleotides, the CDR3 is TGCGCCAGCAGCTTGGCCCAAGCGGGAGGTCGGGATACGCAGTATTTT.

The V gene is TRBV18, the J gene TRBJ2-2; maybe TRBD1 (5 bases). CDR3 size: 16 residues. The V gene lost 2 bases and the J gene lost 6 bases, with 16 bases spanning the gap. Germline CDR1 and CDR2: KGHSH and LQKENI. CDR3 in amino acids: CASSPRTRVEAGELFF. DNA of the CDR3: TGTGCCAGCTCACCAAGGACCAGGGTGGAAGCCGGGGAGCTGTTTTTT.

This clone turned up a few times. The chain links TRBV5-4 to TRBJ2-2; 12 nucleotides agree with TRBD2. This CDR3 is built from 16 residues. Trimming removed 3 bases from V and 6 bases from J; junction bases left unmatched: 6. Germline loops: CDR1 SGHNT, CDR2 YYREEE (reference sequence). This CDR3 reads CASSSTTSGSAGELFF. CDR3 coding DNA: TGTGCCAGCAGCTCCACGACTAGCGGGAGCGCCGGGGAGCTGTTTTTT.

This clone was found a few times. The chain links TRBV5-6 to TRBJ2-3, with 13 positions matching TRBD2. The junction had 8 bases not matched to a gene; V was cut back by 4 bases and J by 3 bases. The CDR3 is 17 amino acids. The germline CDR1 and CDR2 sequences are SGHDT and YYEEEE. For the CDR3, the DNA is TGTGCCAGCAGCCCGCCTGGGACTAGCGGGGAGACAGATACGCAGTATTTT. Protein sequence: CASSPPGTSGETDTQYF.

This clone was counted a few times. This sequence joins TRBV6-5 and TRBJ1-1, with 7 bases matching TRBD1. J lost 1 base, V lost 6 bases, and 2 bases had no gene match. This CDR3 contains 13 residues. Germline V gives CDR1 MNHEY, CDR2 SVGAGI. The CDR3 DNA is TGTGCCAGCAGGAGGGGGCGGAACACTGAAGCTTTCTTT. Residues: CASRRGRNTEAFF.

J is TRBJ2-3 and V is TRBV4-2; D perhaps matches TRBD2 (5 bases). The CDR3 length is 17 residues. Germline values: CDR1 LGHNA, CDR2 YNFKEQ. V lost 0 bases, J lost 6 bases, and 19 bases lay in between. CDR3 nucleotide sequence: TGTGCCAGCAGCCAAGATCATGTTAGAGGGTACGGGGATACGCAGTATTTT. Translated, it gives CASSQDHVRGYGDTQYF.

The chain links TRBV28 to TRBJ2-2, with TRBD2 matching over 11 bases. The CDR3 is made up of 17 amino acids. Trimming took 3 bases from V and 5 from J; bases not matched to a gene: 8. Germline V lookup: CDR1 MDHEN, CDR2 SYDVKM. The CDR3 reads CASSLGLAGGATGELFF. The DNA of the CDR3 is TGTGCCAGCAGTTTGGGGCTAGCGGGAGGTGCTACCGGGGAGCTGTTTTTT.

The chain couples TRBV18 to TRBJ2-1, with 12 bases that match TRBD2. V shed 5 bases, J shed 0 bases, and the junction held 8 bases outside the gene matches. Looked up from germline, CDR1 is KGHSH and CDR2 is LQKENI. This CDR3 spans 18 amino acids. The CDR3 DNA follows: TGTGCCAGCTCATCCGGACTAGCGGGGACGAGCTCCTACAATGAGCAGTTCTTC. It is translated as CASSSGLAGTSSYNEQFF. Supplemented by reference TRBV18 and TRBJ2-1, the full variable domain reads NAGVMQNPRHLVRRRGQEARLRCSPMKGHSHVYWYRQLPEEGLKFMVYLQKENIIDESGMPKERFSAEFPKEGPSILRIQQVVRGDSAAYFCASSSGLAGTSSYNEQFFGPGTRLTVL.

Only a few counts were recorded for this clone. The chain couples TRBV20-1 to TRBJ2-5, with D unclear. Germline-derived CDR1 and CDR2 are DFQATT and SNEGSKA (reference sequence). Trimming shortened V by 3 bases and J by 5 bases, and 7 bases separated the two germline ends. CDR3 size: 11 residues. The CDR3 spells CSASVHETQYF. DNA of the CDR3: TGCAGTGCTAGTGTACACGAGACCCAGTACTTC.

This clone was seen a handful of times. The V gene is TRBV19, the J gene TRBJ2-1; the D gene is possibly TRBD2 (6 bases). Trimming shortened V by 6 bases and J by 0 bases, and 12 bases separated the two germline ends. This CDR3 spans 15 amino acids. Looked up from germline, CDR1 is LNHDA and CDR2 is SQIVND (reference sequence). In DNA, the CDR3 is TGTGCCAGTAGCGACTGGGGGGACTCCTACAATGAGCAGTTCTTC. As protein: CASSDWGDSYNEQFF.

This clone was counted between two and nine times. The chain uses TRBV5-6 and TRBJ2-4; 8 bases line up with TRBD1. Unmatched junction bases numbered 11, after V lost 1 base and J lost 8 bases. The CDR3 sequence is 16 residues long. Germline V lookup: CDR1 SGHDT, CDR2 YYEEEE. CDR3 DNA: TGTGCCAGCAGCTTGTGGGCAGGGGGCATCGGGGACATTCAGTACTTC. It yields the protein CASSLWAGGIGDIQYF.

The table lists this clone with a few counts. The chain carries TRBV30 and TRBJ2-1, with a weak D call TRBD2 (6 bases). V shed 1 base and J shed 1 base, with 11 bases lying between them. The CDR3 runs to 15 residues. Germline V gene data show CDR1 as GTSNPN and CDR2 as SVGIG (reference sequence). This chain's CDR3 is CAWSGRRGSYNEQFF. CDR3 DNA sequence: TGTGCCTGGAGTGGGCGGAGGGGTTCCTACAATGAGCAGTTCTTC. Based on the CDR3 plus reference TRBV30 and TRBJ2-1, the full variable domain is SQTIHQWPATLVQPVGSPLSLECTVEGTSNPNLYWYRQAAGRGLQLLFYSVGIGQISSEVPQNLSASRPQDRQFILSSKKLLLSDSGFYLCAWSGRRGSYNEQFFGPGTRLTVL.

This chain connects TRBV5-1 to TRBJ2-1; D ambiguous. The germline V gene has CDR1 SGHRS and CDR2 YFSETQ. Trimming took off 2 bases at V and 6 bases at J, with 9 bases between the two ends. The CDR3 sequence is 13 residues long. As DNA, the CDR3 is TGCGCCAGCAGCTTAGAATTCGGCAATGAGCAGTTCTTC. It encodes CASSLEFGNEQFF.

CDR3 region: CAWSVTGGGNEQFF. The CDR3 DNA reads as TGTGCCTGGAGTGTAACAGGGGGTGGGAATGAGCAGTTCTTC. The rearrangement links TRBV30 to TRBJ2-1, with 8 bases matching TRBD1. With V trimmed by 0 bases and J by 7 bases, 5 bases remained unmatched. There are 14 residues in the CDR3. Germline CDR1 is GTSNPN and CDR2 is SVGIG (reference sequence).

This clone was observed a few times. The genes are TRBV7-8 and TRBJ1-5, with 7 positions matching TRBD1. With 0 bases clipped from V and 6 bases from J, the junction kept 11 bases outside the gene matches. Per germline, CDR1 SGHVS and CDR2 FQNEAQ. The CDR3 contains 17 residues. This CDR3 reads CASSLASRYRGRQPQHF. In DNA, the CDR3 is TGTGCCAGCAGCTTAGCCTCGAGATACAGGGGACGTCAGCCCCAGCATTTT.

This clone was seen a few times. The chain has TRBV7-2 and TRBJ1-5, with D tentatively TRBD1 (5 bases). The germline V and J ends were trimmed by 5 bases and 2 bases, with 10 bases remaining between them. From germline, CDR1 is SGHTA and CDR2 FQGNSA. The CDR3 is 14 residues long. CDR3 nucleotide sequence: TGTGCCAGCAGCCGAGCGGGGGGCAATCAGCCCCAGCATTTT. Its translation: CASSRAGGNQPQHF.

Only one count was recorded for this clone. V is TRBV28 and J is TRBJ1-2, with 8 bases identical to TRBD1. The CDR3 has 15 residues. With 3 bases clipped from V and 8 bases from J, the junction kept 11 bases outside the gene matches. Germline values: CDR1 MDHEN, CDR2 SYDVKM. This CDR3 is CASSFIPGGNVGYTF. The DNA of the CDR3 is TGTGCCAGCAGTTTTATCCCAGGGGGCAACGTGGGCTACACCTTC.

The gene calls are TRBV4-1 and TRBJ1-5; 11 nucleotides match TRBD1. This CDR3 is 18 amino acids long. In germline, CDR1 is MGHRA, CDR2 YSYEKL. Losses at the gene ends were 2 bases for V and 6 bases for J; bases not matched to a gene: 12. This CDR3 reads CASSQQTGTGGFIQPQHF. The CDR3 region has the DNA TGCGCCAGCAGCCAACAGACCGGGACAGGGGGTTTCATTCAGCCCCAGCATTTT.

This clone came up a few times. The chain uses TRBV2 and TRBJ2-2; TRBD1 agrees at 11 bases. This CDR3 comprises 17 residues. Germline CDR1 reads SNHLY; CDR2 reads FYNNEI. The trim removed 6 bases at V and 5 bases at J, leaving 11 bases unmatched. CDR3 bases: TGTGCCAGCAGCGGACAGGGGGCGGTAACAAAAACCGGGGAGCTGTTTTTT. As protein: CASSGQGAVTKTGELFF.

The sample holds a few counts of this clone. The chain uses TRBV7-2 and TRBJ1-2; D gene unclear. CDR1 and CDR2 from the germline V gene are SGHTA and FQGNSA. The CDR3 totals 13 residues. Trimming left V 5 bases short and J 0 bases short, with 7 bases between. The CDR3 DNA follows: TGTGCCAGCAGCGTCGGGACTAACTATGGCTACACCTTC. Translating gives CASSVGTNYGYTF.

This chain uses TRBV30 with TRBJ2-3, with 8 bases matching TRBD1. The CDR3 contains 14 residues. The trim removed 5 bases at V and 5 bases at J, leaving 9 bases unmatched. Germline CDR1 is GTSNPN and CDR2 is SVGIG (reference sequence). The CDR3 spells CAWGGQVRGDTQYF. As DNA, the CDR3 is TGTGCCTGGGGGGGACAGGTGCGGGGAGATACGCAGTATTTT.

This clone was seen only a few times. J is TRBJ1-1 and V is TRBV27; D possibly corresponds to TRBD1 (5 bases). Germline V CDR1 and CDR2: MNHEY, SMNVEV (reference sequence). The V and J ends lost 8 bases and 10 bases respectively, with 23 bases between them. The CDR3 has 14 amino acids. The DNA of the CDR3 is TGTGCCAGCGGGTTGGGGCGCGTGAATGAAGGAGCTTTCTTT. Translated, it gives CASGLGRVNEGAFF.

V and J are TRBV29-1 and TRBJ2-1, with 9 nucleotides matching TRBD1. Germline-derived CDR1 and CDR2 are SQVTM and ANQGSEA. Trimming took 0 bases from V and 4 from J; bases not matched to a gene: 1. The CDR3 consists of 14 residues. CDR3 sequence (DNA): TGCAGCGTTGAAGAGGACAGGGGATACAATGAGCAGTTCTTC. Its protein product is CSVEEDRGYNEQFF.